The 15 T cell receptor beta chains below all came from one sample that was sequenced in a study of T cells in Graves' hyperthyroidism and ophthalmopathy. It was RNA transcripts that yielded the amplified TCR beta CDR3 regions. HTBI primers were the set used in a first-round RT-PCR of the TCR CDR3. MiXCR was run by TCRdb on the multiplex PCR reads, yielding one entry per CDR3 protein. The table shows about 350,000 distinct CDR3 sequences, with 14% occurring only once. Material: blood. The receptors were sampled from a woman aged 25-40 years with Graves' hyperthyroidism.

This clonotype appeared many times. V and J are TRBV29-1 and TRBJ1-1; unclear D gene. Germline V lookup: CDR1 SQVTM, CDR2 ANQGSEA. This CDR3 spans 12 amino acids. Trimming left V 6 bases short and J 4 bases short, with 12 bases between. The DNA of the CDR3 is TGCAGCGTGGCCTGGGGAGGCACTGAAGCTTTCTTT. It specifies CSVAWGGTEAFF.

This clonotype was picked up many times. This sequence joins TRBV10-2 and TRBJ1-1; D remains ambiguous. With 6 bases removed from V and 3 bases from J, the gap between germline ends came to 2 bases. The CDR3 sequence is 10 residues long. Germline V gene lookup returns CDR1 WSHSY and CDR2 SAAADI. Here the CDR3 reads CASRDTEAFF. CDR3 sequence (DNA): TGCGCCAGCAGGGACACTGAAGCTTTCTTT.

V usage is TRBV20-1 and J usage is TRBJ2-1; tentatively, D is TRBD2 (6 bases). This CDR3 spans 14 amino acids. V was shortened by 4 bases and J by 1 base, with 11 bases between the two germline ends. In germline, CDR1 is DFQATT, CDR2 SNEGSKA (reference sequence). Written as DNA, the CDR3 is TGCAGTGCTATTGCACTAGCTTCCTACAATGAGCAGTTCTTC. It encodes CSAIALASYNEQFF.

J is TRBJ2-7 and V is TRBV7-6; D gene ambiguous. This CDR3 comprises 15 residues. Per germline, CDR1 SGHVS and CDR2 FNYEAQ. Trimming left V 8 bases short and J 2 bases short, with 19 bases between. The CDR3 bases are TGTGCCAGCTCAAGTAGTCCGGCTACGCCCTACGAGCAGTACTTC. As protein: CASSSSPATPYEQYF. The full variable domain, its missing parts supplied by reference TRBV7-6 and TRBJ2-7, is GAGVSQSPRYKVTKRGQDVALRCDPISGHVSLYWYRQALGQGPEFLTYFNYEAQQDKSGLPNDRFSAERPEGSISTLTIQRTEQRDSAMYRCASSSSPATPYEQYFGPGTRLTVT.

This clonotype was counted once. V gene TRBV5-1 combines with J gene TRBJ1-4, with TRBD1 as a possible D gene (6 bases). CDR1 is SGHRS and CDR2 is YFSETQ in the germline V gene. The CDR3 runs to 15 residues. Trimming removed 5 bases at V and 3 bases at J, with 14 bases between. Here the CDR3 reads CASRDQTGPNEKLFF. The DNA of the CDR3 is TGCGCCAGCAGAGACCAGACAGGCCCTAATGAAAAACTGTTTTTT.

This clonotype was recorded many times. The CDR3: CASSTWRAGDEQYF. As DNA, the CDR3 is TGTGCCAGTAGTACCTGGAGGGCCGGCGACGAGCAGTACTTC. The rearrangement joins TRBV19 to TRBJ2-7; perhaps TRBD2 as D (6 bases). This CDR3 spans 14 amino acids. Per the germline V gene, CDR1 is LNHDA and CDR2 is SQIVND (reference sequence). The V end lost 4 bases, the J end lost 5 bases, and 15 bases lay between the germline ends.

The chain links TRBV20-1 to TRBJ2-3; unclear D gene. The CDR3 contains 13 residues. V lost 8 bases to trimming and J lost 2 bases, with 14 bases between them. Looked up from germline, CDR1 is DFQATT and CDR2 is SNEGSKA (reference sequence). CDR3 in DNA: TGCAGTCCCTCTAAGCAAATCACAGATACGCAGTATTTT. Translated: CSPSKQITDTQYF.

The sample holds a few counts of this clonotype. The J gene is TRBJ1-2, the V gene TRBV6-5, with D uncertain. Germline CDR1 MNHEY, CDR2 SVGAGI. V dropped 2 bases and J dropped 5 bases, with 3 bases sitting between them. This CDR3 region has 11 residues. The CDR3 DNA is TGTGCCAGCAGTTACCCATATGGCTACACCTTC. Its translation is CASSYPYGYTF.

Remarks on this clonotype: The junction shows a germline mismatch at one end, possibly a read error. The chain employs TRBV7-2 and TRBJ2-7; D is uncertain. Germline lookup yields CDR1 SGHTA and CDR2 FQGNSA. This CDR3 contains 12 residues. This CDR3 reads CAGSATTYEQYF. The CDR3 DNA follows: TGTGCCGGCAGCGCCACAACCTACGAGCAGTACTTC.

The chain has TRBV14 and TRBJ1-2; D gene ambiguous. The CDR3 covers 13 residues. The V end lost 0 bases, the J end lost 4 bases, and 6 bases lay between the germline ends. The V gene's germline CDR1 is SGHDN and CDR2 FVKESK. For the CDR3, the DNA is TGTGCCAGCAGCCAAGATTTTTCCTATGGCTACACCTTC. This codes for CASSQDFSYGYTF.

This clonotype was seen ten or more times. The chain's CDR3 is CASRGIGYSYEQYF. DNA for the CDR3: TGTGCCAGCAGGGGAATAGGATACTCCTACGAGCAGTACTTC. The chain links TRBV6-2 or TRBV6-3 to TRBJ2-7; D remains ambiguous. The CDR3 is 14 residues long. CDR1 and CDR2 from the germline V gene are MNHEY and SVGEGT. Trimming removed 6 bases from V and 0 bases from J, with 12 bases in between.

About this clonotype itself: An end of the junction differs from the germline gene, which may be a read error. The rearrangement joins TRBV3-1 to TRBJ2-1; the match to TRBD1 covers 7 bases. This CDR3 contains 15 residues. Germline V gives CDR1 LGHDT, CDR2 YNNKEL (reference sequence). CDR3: CASSLGQHFDKEQFF. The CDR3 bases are TGTGCCAGCAGCCTGGGACAGCACTTCGACAAGGAGCAGTTCTTC.

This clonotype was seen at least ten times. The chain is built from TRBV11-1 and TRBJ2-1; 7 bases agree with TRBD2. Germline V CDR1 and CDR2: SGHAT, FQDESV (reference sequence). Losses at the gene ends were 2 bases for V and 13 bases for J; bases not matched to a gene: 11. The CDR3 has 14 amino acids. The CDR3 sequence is CASSLNENQAGQFF. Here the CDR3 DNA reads TGTGCCAGCAGCTTAAATGAAAACCAAGCGGGACAGTTCTTC.

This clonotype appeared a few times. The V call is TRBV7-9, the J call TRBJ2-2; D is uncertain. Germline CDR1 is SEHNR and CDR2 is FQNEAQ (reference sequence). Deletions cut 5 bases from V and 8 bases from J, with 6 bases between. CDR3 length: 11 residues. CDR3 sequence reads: CASSVWGELFF. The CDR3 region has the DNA TGTGCCAGCAGCGTTTGGGGGGAGCTGTTTTTT.

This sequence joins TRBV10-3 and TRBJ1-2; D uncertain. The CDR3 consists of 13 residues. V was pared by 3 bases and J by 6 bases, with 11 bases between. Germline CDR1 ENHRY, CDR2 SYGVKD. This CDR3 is CAISEVDGDGYTF. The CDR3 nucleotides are TGTGCCATCAGTGAAGTGGACGGCGATGGCTACACCTTC.